The clone carrying this T cell receptor (beta chain) has only a few counts. This sample was taken from a study of T cells in Graves' hyperthyroidism and ophthalmopathy. It was RNA transcripts that yielded the amplified TCR beta CDR3 regions. Initially, a first-round RT-PCR of the TCR CDR3 employed the HTBI primer set. TCRdb re-derived calls from the multiplex PCR reads in MiXCR, one entry per CDR3 protein. The repertoire includes fewer than 650,000 distinct CDR3 sequences, 14% of them detected once, and around 7% sits in the top ten. The CDR3 sequence is 19 residues long. V was shortened by 2 bases and J by 0 bases, with 20 bases between the two germline ends. Germline V CDR1 and CDR2: SGHTA, FQGNSA.

Sequenced: blood. The source is a woman younger than 35 with Graves' ophthalmopathy. This sequence joins TRBV7-2 and TRBJ1-5, with no clear D. CDR3 DNA sequence: TGTGCCAGCAGCTTATTATCGCCCGCCGGGCTTTATAGCAATCAGCCCCAGCATTTT. This sequence encodes CASSLLSPAGLYSNQPQHF.